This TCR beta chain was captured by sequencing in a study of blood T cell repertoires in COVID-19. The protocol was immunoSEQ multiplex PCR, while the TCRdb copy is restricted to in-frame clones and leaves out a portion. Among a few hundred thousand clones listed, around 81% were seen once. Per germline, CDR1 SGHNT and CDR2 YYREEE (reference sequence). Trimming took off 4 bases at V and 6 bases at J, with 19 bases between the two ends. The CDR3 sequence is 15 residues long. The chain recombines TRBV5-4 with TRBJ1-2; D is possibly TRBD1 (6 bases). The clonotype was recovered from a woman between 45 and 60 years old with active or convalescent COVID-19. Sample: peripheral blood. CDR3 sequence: CASSMGGQGMNGYTF. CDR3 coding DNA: TGTGCCAGCAGCATGGGGGGGCAGGGGATGAATGGCTACACCTTC. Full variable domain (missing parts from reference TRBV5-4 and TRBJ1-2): ETGVTQSPTHLIKTRGQQVTLRCSSQSGHNTVSWYQQALGQGPQFIFQYYREEENGRGNFPPRFSGLQFPNYSSELNVNALELDDSALYLCASSMGGQGMNGYTFGSGTRLTVV.